Here is one TCR beta chain with its context. In its sample, this clone was seen a few times. This clone's antigen is unknown. It has no much larger one-base neighbor in the sample; base qualities were not kept. This sample is part of a study of blood T cell repertoires in COVID-19 (dated by TCRdb to about 2020). For the wider study: Samples covering the acute and convalescent phases of COVID-19 were provided by collaborators in the United States, Italy and Spain. The prospective study material was composed of cDNA or gDNA derived from T cells, B-cell-depleted T cells, or PBMCs. The dataset comprised deeply sampled blood TCRbeta repertoires from subjects exposed to, actively infected with, or recovered from COVID-19. A freely available public database, intended as a resource for researchers studying the immune response to SARS-CoV-2, is where the repertoires were released. Samples came from the ongoing ImmuneRACE study (first 160 participants) plus 1,254 subjects from 6 global collaborators. The sample metadata nearly always contained a de-identified subject ID, COVID-19 status, age in years and sex. Where available, HLA class I and class II types were obtained from metadata supplied by the sample provider rather than from assay-based typing.

Whole blood was collected in K2EDTA tubes by collaborating institutions according to the institutions' own protocols. For TCRbeta analysis, collaborators shipped samples as frozen whole blood, isolated PBMCs, or DNA extracted from either of those sample types. The immunoSEQ Assay, a bias-controlled multiplex PCR, was used to amplify TCRbeta CDR3 regions from genomic DNA. The authors' pipeline ran thus. The number of nucleated cells in each sample was estimated by amplification of reference gene primers within the assay. To quantify the absolute abundance of each unique TCRbeta CDR3 rearrangement, sequence reads were collapsed and filtered. Productive Simpson clonality was computed per sample as the square root of Simpson's diversity index over productive rearrangements. In its TCRdb copy, this immuneACCESS table keeps in-frame sequences only and misses some clones. Where compared with another copy, unresolved V genes explain less than half of these, and the others have no known cause. V and J calls plus clone size are reproduced from that table; the DNA served to infer D and trimming. For this sample there are roughly 230,000 clones; about 83% appear just once. The ten largest make up roughly 8.7% of the sample.

The germline V gene specifies MGHRA as CDR1 and YSYEKL as CDR2. From cysteine to phenylalanine, the CDR3 is 18 amino acids long. The read is trimmed to its CDR3 DNA, 54 bases read in frame from base 1. V has 4 bases trimmed and J has 1 base trimmed; junction bases matching no gene number 9. Overall study results and their limits: The quantity of clinical and demographic metadata differed by source and by participant and was supplied without curation.

Material for sequencing was peripheral blood. Recombination joined TRBV4-1 with TRBJ2-2; 10 nucleotides in the junction match TRBD2. The TCR was taken from a man between 40 and 49 years old with active or convalescent COVID-19. CDR3 protein: CASSPSASGGLNTGELFF. The DNA sequence is as follows: TGCGCCAGCAGCCCATCGGCTAGCGGGGGACTGAACACCGGGGAGCTGTTTTTT.